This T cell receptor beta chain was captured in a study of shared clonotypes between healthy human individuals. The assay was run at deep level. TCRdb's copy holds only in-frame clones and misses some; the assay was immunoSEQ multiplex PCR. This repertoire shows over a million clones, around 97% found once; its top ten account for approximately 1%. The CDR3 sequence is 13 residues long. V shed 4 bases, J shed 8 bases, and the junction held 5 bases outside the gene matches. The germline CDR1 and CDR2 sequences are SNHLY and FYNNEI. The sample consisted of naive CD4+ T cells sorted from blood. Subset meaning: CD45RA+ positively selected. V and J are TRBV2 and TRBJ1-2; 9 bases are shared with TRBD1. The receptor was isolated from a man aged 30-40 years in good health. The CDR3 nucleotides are TGTGCCAGCAGTGGGGACAGGGCGTGGGGCTACACCTTC. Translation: CASSGDRAWGYTF.